One sample yielded the 10 T cell receptor beta chains listed below, sequenced in a study of blood T cell repertoires in COVID-19. Method: immunoSEQ multiplex PCR; TCRdb's copy keeps in-frame clones and lacks some. The sample includes 200,000 to 250,000 clones, roughly 87% of them seen just once. Sequenced: PBMCs or T cells enriched from blood (not recorded which). All receptors come from a man in his thirties or forties who had recovered from COVID-19.

CDR3 bases: TGTGCCAGCAGCTTGGGACAGACCTCTGGAAACACCATATATTTT. This translates into CASSLGQTSGNTIYF. The V gene is TRBV5-5, the J gene TRBJ1-3; a possible D gene is TRBD1 (5 bases). Trimming left V 0 bases short and J 0 bases short, with 7 bases between. Germline values: CDR1 SGHKS, CDR2 YYEKEE (reference sequence). The CDR3 extends over 15 amino acids.

This rearrangement joins TRBV6-5 to TRBJ2-2; the D is unclear. Between the trimmed V and J ends, which lost 6 bases and 1 base, there was a span of 12 bases. This CDR3 spans 15 amino acids. Germline V CDR1 and CDR2: MNHEY, SVGAGI. As DNA, the CDR3 is TGTGCCAGCAGCCTAACGTATCTGAACACCGGGGAGCTGTTTTTT. It encodes CASSLTYLNTGELFF.

The V gene is TRBV24-1, the J gene TRBJ2-2; 8 positions match TRBD1. Germline V gene lookup returns CDR1 KGHDR and CDR2 SFDVKD. Trimming cost V 5 bases and J 3 bases; bases outside gene matches: 4. CDR3 length: 15 amino acids. CDR3 nucleotide sequence: TGTGCCACCAGTGCCCTGGACAGGGACACCGGGGAGCTGTTTTTT. This sequence encodes CATSALDRDTGELFF.

The J gene is TRBJ2-6, the V gene TRBV9; no clear D. The CDR3 has 16 amino acids. Germline V gene sequence: CDR1 SGDLS, CDR2 YYNGEE. V lost 0 bases, J lost 0 bases, and 7 bases lay in between. CDR3 coding DNA: TGTGCCAGCAGCGTAGTGGGCAGCTCTGGGGCCAACGTCCTGACTTTC. Protein product: CASSVVGSSGANVLTF.

The chain uses TRBV19 and TRBJ1-2; TRBD1 matches 7 bases. This CDR3 contains 16 residues. V was clipped by 3 bases and J by 0 bases; unmatched bases: 7. The germline V gene has CDR1 LNHDA and CDR2 SQIVND (reference sequence). CDR3 nucleotides: TGTGCCAGTAGTATCCCGCGACAGGGACCTAACTATGGCTACACCTTC. Protein product: CASSIPRQGPNYGYTF.

The chain joins TRBV9 to TRBJ1-5; a weak D match, TRBD1 (6 bases). V was cut by 3 bases and J by 4 bases, with 11 bases left in between. This CDR3 contains 14 residues. The germline CDR1 and CDR2 sequences are SGDLS and YYNGEE. CDR3 residues: CASSADSRNQPQHF. CDR3 nucleotides: TGTGCCAGCAGCGCGGACAGTAGGAATCAGCCCCAGCATTTT.

This rearrangement joins TRBV7-9 to TRBJ2-1; tentatively, D is TRBD1 (5 bases). This CDR3 region has 18 residues. Trimming took off 5 bases at V and 4 bases at J, with 24 bases between the two ends. In germline, CDR1 is SEHNR, CDR2 FQNEAQ (reference sequence). CDR3 amino acids: CASSPKLGQGFGYNEQFF. In nucleotides, the CDR3 is TGTGCCAGCAGCCCTAAATTGGGGCAGGGTTTTGGATACAATGAGCAGTTCTTC.

This clone was seen once. Other DNA sequences in the sample encode the same CDR3. V is TRBV7-9 and J is TRBJ1-2; possibly TRBD1 for D (6 bases). Germline lookup yields CDR1 SEHNR and CDR2 FQNEAQ (reference sequence). There are 12 residues in the CDR3. The V and J ends lost 4 bases and 4 bases respectively, with 7 bases between them. The CDR3 nucleotides read TGTGCCAGCAGCTCACAGGGCTATGGCTACACCTTC. It encodes CASSSQGYGYTF.

This clone has more than one count but fewer than ten. The gene calls are TRBV27 and TRBJ2-2, with TRBD1 identical over 11 bases. Germline V gene lookup returns CDR1 MNHEY and CDR2 SMNVEV (reference sequence). CDR3 length: 15 residues. V was pared by 2 bases and J by 7 bases, with 3 bases of the junction left unmatched. The DNA of the CDR3 is TGTGCCAGCAGTTTAGGACAGGGGGCGCGCGGGGAGCTGTTTTTT. Encoded protein: CASSLGQGARGELFF.

The chain uses TRBV5-5 and TRBJ2-1; TRBD1 agrees at 7 bases. CDR3 length: 13 amino acids. The germline CDR1 and CDR2 sequences are SGHKS and YYEKEE (reference sequence). The V gene end was trimmed by 4 bases and the J gene end by 6 bases; junction bases not matched to a gene: 4. CDR3 DNA: TGTGCCAGCAGCCGACAGGGTCCCAATGAGCAGTTCTTC. Translated, it gives CASSRQGPNEQFF.